What follows are 17 T cell receptor beta chains derived from one specimen sequenced in a study of blood T cell repertoires in COVID-19 (dated by TCRdb to 2020 to 2022). Receptors were amplified or captured by the immunoSEQ multiplex PCR assay. Imported from immuneACCESS, the table was reduced by TCRdb to in-frame sequences with V and J called. These copies leave out some clones; in studies compared against another copy, an unresolved V gene accounts for under half, and the cause of the remainder is not known. A total of over 250,000 clones appear in this sample, 70% to 80% of them only once. The leading ten clones occupy 3% to 3.5% of the sample. Sequenced: peripheral blood. The receptor set was obtained from a woman older than 75 with acute or convalescent COVID-19.

The rearrangement joins TRBV7-9 to TRBJ2-7; D possibly corresponds to TRBD1 (6 bases). CDR1 and CDR2 from the germline V gene are SEHNR and FQNEAQ (reference sequence). Trimming took 1 base from V and 3 from J, leaving 19 bases between them. The CDR3 totals 17 residues. CDR3: CASSLGARGGSFYEQYF. The CDR3 region has the DNA TGTGCCAGCAGCTTAGGCGCGAGAGGGGGAAGCTTCTACGAGCAGTACTTC.

The chain uses TRBV24-1 and TRBJ1-4; 7 positions agree with TRBD1. Trimming cost V 8 bases and J 7 bases; bases outside gene matches: 9. Germline V gene sequence: CDR1 KGHDR, CDR2 SFDVKD. The CDR3 contains 14 residues. CDR3 sequence: CATTPGQASEKLFF. For the CDR3, the DNA is TGTGCCACCACCCCCGGACAGGCGAGTGAAAAACTGTTTTTT.

The chain couples TRBV6-5 to TRBJ1-1; maybe TRBD1 (6 bases). CDR3 size: 16 residues. Germline CDR1 and CDR2: MNHEY and SVGAGI. Trimming removed 0 bases from V and 4 bases from J, with 15 bases in between. In DNA form, the CDR3 reads TGTGCCAGCAGTTACTCGATCTTGGGGGCGCCCACTGAAGCTTTCTTT. It translates to CASSYSILGAPTEAFF.

This clone was seen only once. This chain joins TRBV6-5 and TRBJ2-3, with 8 nucleotides matching TRBD2. Germline V gene data show CDR1 as MNHEY and CDR2 as SVGAGI. The V gene end was trimmed by 8 bases and the J gene end by 3 bases; junction bases not matched to a gene: 7. CDR3 length: 14 residues. The CDR3 DNA reads TGTGCCAGCGACGGAGCGGGAGTTACAGATACGCAGTATTTT. It codes for CASDGAGVTDTQYF.

The chain employs TRBV19 and TRBJ1-1; 9 nucleotides line up with TRBD1. The CDR3 extends over 16 amino acids. V trimming: 5 bases; J trimming: 5 bases; junction bases outside the gene matches: 12. Looked up from germline, CDR1 is LNHDA and CDR2 is SQIVND (reference sequence). The CDR3 loop is CASSPLGRTGVTEAFF. The CDR3 region has the DNA TGTGCCAGTAGTCCTCTCGGTAGGACAGGGGTGACTGAAGCTTTCTTT. The full variable domain, with the rest looked up from reference TRBV19 and TRBJ1-1, is DGGITQSPKYLFRKEGQNVTLSCEQNLNHDAMYWYRQDPGQGLRLIYYSQIVNDFQKGDIAEGYSVSREKKESFPLTVTSAQKNPTAFYLCASSPLGRTGVTEAFFGQGTRLTVV.

This sequence joins TRBV2 and TRBJ1-5; tentative D call: TRBD1 (5 bases). The CDR3 loop spans 15 amino acids. The V end lost 3 bases, the J end lost 3 bases, and 12 bases lay between the germline ends. CDR1 and CDR2 (germline): SNHLY, FYNNEI. In nucleotides, the CDR3 is TGTGCCAGCAGTGAGGGGGAGCGGGTCAATCAGCCCCAGCATTTT. It translates to CASSEGERVNQPQHF. Full variable domain (outside the CDR3, taken from reference TRBV2 and TRBJ1-5): EPEVTQTPSHQVTQMGQEVILRCVPISNHLYFYWYRQILGQKVEFLVSFYNNEISEKSEIFDDQFSVERPDGSNFTLKIRSTKLEDSAMYFCASSEGERVNQPQHFGDGTRLSIL.

The chain has TRBV7-2 and TRBJ2-5, with 9 nucleotides matching TRBD1. V trimming: 5 bases; J trimming: 3 bases; junction bases outside the gene matches: 10. This CDR3 region has 16 residues. Per the germline V gene, CDR1 is SGHTA and CDR2 is FQGNSA. The chain's CDR3 is CASSPGGTGSEETQYF. DNA for the CDR3: TGTGCCAGCAGCCCGGGTGGGACAGGGTCCGAAGAGACCCAGTACTTC.

The V call is TRBV6-6, the J call TRBJ1-5, with 8 bases that match TRBD1. V lost 5 bases and J lost 4; bases outside the gene matches: 4. Germline CDR1 is MNHNY and CDR2 is SVGAGI (reference sequence). The CDR3 spans 14 residues. The CDR3 sequence: CASSADRGNQPQHF. For the CDR3, the DNA is TGTGCCAGCAGTGCAGACAGGGGAAATCAGCCCCAGCATTTT.

The V and J genes are TRBV29-1 and TRBJ1-4; TRBD1 is a possible D gene (6 bases). V was clipped by 3 bases and J by 11 bases, with 22 bases between them. This CDR3 is 15 amino acids long. Germline V lookup: CDR1 SQVTM, CDR2 ANQGSEA. As DNA, the CDR3 is TGCAGCGTTGAGTTAGGGAGTCCGACAGGACTTAAACTGTTTTTT. It yields the protein CSVELGSPTGLKLFF.

This clone was observed a single time. The V call is TRBV6-6, the J call TRBJ1-1; no reliable D call. This CDR3 is built from 14 residues. Germline V gene sequence: CDR1 MNHNY, CDR2 SVGAGI (reference sequence). The ends were cut back, 2 bases at V and 4 bases at J, with 11 bases in the middle. Written as DNA, the CDR3 is TGTGCCAGCAGTTACCGCAGTTCGTCCACTGAAGCTTTCTTT. Translated: CASSYRSSSTEAFF.

This clone showed up just once. This sequence joins TRBV6-5 and TRBJ1-6; TRBD1 matches at 8 bases. With 0 bases clipped from V and 10 bases from J, the junction kept 5 bases outside the gene matches. The CDR3 is 15 amino acids. CDR1 and CDR2 (germline): MNHEY, SVGAGI. CDR3 protein: CASSYSYRGDSPLHF. The CDR3 DNA is TGTGCCAGCAGTTACTCGTACAGGGGGGACTCACCCCTCCACTTT.

This chain uses TRBV2 with TRBJ1-1; D remains unclear. CDR1 and CDR2 from the germline V gene are SNHLY and FYNNEI. Trimming took 0 bases from V and 3 from J, leaving 11 bases between them. CDR3 size: 15 residues. CDR3 bases: TGTGCCAGCAGTGAAGCCCGCGGGCGGTACACTGAAGCTTTCTTT. As protein: CASSEARGRYTEAFF.

This chain joins TRBV12-5 and TRBJ2-7, with TRBD1 matching 8 bases. The germline CDR1 and CDR2 sequences are LGHNT and FRNRAP. The CDR3 consists of 17 residues. V trimming: 0 bases; J trimming: 2 bases; junction bases outside the gene matches: 9. The CDR3 is CASGLVLGTGSTYEQYF. In DNA, the CDR3 is TGTGCTAGTGGTTTGGTACTGGGGACAGGTTCCACCTACGAGCAGTACTTC. Supplemented by reference TRBV12-5 and TRBJ2-7, the full variable domain reads DARVTQTPRHKVTEMGQEVTMRCQPILGHNTVFWYRQTMMQGLELLAYFRNRAPLDDSGMPKDRFSAEMPDATLATLKIQPSEPRDSAVYFCASGLVLGTGSTYEQYFGPGTRLTVT.

J is TRBJ2-2 and V is TRBV7-2, with D maybe TRBD2 (5 bases). Per germline, CDR1 SGHTA and CDR2 FQGNSA. V shed 3 bases and J shed 7 bases, with 9 bases lying between them. CDR3 size: 13 residues. The CDR3 region has the DNA TGTGCCAGCAGCTTCTGGGAGCGCGGGGAGCTGTTTTTT. As protein: CASSFWERGELFF.

V and J are TRBV6-5 and TRBJ2-1, with D perhaps matching TRBD2 (5 bases). The CDR3 spans 16 residues. Trimming pared 0 bases from V and 2 bases from J, leaving 11 bases between. Per germline, CDR1 MNHEY and CDR2 SVGAGI. DNA for the CDR3: TGTGCCAGCAGTTACTCGATTAGCGAGGCCTACAATGAGCAGTTCTTC. This translates into CASSYSISEAYNEQFF.

This rearrangement joins TRBV5-1 to TRBJ2-1; D gene ambiguous. The germline V gene encodes CDR1 SGHRS and CDR2 YFSETQ. This CDR3 comprises 15 residues. Trimming took 1 base from V and 7 from J, leaving 15 bases between them. The CDR3 region is CASSLFNSFKNEQFF. The CDR3 DNA reads as TGCGCCAGCAGCTTGTTTAACAGTTTTAAGAATGAGCAGTTCTTC.

A few counts support this clone. V is TRBV15 and J is TRBJ1-4, with 7 bases that match TRBD1. This CDR3 has 15 residues. The V segment lost 2 bases and the J segment 7 bases; nucleotides outside the gene matches: 7. Germline V gives CDR1 LNHNV, CDR2 YYDKDF (reference sequence). The CDR3 loop reads CATSRTTTGREKLFF. For the CDR3, the DNA is TGTGCCACCAGCAGAACAACGACAGGGCGTGAAAAACTGTTTTTT.